The clone carrying this T cell receptor (beta chain) was seen once. What it binds is not known. Healthy Russian Caucasian donors spanned ages about 6 to 90 years. The extraction recovered at least 5.5 micrograms of total RNA per sample. The record originates from a study of blood T cells in healthy people across ages. General study results and limits: Estimated diversity, derived from one million T cells, was regarded as an underestimate. PBMCs were not sorted, which prevented a conclusive comparison of naive versus antigen-experienced cells.

V lost 1 base, J lost 6 bases, and 12 bases lay in between. The CDR3 length is 14 residues. The germline gives CDR1 LNHNV, CDR2 YYDKDF (reference sequence). The authors ran a second PCR of roughly 7 to 11 cycles using a sample-barcoded 5' primer and a J-beta primer mix. TCRdb processed the 5' RACE reads anew with MiXCR; each CDR3 protein has one entry. The table shows about 670,000 distinct CDR3 sequences, with roughly half occurring only once. The chain carries TRBV15 and TRBJ1-1; D not resolved. The sequence was obtained from an elderly woman in good health. The sequenced sample consisted of blood. CDR3 region: CATSRVVGNPEAFF. CDR3 coding DNA: TGTGCCACCAGCAGAGTCGTGGGCAACCCTGAAGCTTTCTTT. Looking up the rest from reference TRBV15 and TRBJ1-1 gives the full variable domain: DAMVIQNPRYQVTQFGKPVTLSCSQTLNHNVMYWYQQKSSQAPKLLFHYYDKDFNNEADTPDNFQSRRPNTSFCFLDIRSPGLGDTAMYLCATSRVVGNPEAFFGQGTRLTVV.